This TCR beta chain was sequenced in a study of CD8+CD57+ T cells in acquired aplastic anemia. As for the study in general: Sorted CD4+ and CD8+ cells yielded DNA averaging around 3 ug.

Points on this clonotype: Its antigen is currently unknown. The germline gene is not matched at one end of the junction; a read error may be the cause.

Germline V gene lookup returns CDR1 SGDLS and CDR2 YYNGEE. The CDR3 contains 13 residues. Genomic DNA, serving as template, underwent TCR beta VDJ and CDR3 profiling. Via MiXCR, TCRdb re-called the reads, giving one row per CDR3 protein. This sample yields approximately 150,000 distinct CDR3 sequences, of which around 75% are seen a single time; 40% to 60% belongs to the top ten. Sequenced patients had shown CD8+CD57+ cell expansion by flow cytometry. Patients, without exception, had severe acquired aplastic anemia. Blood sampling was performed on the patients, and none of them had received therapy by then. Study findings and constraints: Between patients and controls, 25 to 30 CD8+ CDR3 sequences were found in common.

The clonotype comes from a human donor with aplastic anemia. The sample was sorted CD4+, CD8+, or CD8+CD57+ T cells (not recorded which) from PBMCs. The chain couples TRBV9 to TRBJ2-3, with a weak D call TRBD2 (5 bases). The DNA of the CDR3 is TGTGCCAGCAGCGTGGAGGTCACATATACGCAGTATTTT. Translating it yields CASSVEVTYTQYF.